This T cell receptor beta chain was captured by sequencing in a study of T-cell memory formation after mild COVID-19. TCR alpha and TCR beta cDNA libraries with sample barcodes and UMIs came from 5'RACE using constant-segment primers. From the 5' RACE reads, TCRdb called clonotypes with MiXCR, one entry per CDR3 protein. This sample has tens of thousands of distinct CDR3 sequences, with around a quarter found just once. With 3 bases removed from V and 2 bases from J, the gap between germline ends came to 7 bases. In germline, CDR1 is LNHDA, CDR2 SQIVND (reference sequence). This CDR3 is 13 amino acids long.

The rearrangement uses TRBV19 and TRBJ2-5; unclear D gene. Specimen: PBMCs or a T cell subset sorted from them (not recorded which). This sequence originates from a man aged 18-30 years who had mild COVID-19 (a few samples of this study predate the infection). Cell type and time point are not known. The CDR3 loop is CASSIFLQETQYF. CDR3 bases: TGTGCCAGTAGTATCTTCCTGCAAGAGACCCAGTACTTC. Full variable domain (missing parts from reference TRBV19 and TRBJ2-5): DGGITQSPKYLFRKEGQNVTLSCEQNLNHDAMYWYRQDPGQGLRLIYYSQIVNDFQKGDIAEGYSVSREKKESFPLTVTSAQKNPTAFYLCASSIFLQETQYFGPGTRLLVL.